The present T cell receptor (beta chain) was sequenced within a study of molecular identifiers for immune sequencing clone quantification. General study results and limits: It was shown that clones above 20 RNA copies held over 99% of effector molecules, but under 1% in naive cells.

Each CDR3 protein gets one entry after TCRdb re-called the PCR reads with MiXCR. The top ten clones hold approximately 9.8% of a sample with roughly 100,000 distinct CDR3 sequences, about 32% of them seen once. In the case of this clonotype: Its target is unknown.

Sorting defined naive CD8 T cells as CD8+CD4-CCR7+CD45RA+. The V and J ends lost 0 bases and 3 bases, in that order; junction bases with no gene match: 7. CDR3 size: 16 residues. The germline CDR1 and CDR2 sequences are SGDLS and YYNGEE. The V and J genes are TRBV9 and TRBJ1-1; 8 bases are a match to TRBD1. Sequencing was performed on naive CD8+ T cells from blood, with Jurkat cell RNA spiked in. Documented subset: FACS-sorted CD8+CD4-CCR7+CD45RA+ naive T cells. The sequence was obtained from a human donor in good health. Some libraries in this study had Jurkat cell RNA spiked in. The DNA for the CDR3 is TGTGCCAGCAGCGTAGGGGCCAGGGGGCCATACACTGAAGCTTTCTTT. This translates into CASSVGARGPYTEAFF.